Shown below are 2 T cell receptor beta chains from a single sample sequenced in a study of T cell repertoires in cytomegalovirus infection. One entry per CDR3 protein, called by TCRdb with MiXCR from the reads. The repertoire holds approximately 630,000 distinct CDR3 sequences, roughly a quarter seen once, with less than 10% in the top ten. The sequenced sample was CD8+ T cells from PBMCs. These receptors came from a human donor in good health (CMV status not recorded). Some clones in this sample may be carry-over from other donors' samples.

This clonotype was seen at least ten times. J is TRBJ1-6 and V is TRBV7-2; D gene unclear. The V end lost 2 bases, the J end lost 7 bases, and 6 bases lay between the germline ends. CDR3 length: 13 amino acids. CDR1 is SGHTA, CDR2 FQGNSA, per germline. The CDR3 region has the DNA TGTGCCAGCAGCTTATTCGCGAATTCACCCCTCCACTTT. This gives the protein CASSLFANSPLHF.

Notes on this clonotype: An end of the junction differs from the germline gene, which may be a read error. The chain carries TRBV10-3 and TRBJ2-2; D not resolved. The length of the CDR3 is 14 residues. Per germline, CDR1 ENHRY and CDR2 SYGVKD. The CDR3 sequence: CTISEAANTGELFF. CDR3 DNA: TGTACCATCAGTGAGGCAGCGAACACCGGGGAGCTGTTTTTT.